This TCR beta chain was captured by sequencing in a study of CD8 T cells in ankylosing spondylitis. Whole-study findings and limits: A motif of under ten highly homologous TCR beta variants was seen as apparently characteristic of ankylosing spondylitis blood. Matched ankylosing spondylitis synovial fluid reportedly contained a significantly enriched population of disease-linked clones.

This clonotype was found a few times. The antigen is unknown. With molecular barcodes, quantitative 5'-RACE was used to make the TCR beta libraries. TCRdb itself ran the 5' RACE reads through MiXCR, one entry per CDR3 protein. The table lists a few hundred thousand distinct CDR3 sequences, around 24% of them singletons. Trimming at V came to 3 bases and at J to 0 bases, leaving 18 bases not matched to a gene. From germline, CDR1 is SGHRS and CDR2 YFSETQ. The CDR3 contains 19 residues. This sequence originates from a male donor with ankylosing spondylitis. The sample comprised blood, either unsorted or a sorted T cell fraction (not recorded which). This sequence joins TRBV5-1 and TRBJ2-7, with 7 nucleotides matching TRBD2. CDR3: CASSSEGLPTGGLSYEQYF. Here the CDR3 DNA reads TGCGCCAGCAGCTCAGAGGGGCTTCCGACGGGAGGTCTCTCCTACGAGCAGTACTTC.